Presented here are 11 T cell receptor beta chains from one specimen sequenced in a study of blood T cell repertoires in COVID-19. Method: immunoSEQ multiplex PCR; TCRdb's copy keeps in-frame clones and lacks some. Among tens of thousands of clones listed, about 90% were seen once. The sample taken for sequencing was peripheral blood. Every receptor here comes from a woman of 80 years or more with acute or convalescent COVID-19.

Here the CDR3 reads CASSLALREQETQYF. In DNA, the CDR3 is TGTGCCAGCAGCTTAGCGCTTCGGGAACAAGAGACCCAGTACTTC. This rearrangement joins TRBV7-9 to TRBJ2-5, with D perhaps TRBD2 (5 bases). The V and J ends lost 0 bases and 2 bases respectively, with 10 bases between them. Germline lookup yields CDR1 SEHNR and CDR2 FQNEAQ (reference sequence). The CDR3 consists of 15 residues.

The sample holds one count of this clone. The J gene is TRBJ2-1, the V gene TRBV20-1, with 15 bases lining up with TRBD2. CDR1 is DFQATT and CDR2 is SNEGSKA in the germline V gene (reference sequence). CDR3 length: 17 residues. The V and J ends lost 7 bases and 9 bases, in that order; junction bases with no gene match: 16. The DNA for the CDR3 is TGCAGTGGTAGTGTCGACCGGACTAGCGGGGGGGTGGCTGAGCAGTTCTTC. It specifies CSGSVDRTSGGVAEQFF.

The chain carries TRBV5-4 and TRBJ1-3; 8 bases are a match to TRBD1. Germline V lookup: CDR1 SGHNT, CDR2 YYREEE (reference sequence). CDR3 length equals 16 residues. J gave up 4 bases and V 0 bases, and 6 bases lay outside the gene matches. The CDR3 DNA reads TGTGCCAGCAGCTTGGCCCAGGGGGCGGCAGGAAACACCATATATTTT. This translates into CASSLAQGAAGNTIYF.

The rearrangement links TRBV5-1 to TRBJ1-1; perhaps TRBD1 as D (5 bases). The germline gives CDR1 SGHRS, CDR2 YFSETQ. The ends were cut back, 4 bases at V and 1 base at J, with 14 bases in the middle. The CDR3 loop spans 15 amino acids. The CDR3 bases are TGCGCCAGCAGCGCTACCGACAGCCGGAACACTGAAGCTTTCTTT. It encodes CASSATDSRNTEAFF.

The chain combines TRBV29-1 with TRBJ1-2; D is ambiguous. Germline V gene data show CDR1 as SQVTM and CDR2 as ANQGSEA. This CDR3 has 11 amino acids. V gave up 0 bases and J gave up 5 bases, with 4 bases separating them. Here the CDR3 reads CSVEEQYGYTF. In nucleotides, the CDR3 is TGCAGCGTTGAAGAGCAGTATGGCTACACCTTC. Full variable domain (missing parts from reference TRBV29-1 and TRBJ1-2): SAVISQKPSRDICQRGTSLTIQCQVDSQVTMMFWYRQQPGQSLTLIATANQGSEATYESGFVIDKFPISRPNLTFSTLTVSNMSPEDSSIYLCSVEEQYGYTFGSGTRLTVV.

CDR3 residues: CASSLAEGQGRAQYF. As DNA, the CDR3 is TGTGCCAGCAGCTTAGCCGAGGGACAGGGGCGGGCACAGTACTTC. The gene calls are TRBV5-4 and TRBJ2-7; 10 nucleotides match TRBD1. The V and J ends lost 2 bases and 10 bases, in that order; junction bases with no gene match: 12. Per the germline V gene, CDR1 is SGHNT and CDR2 is YYREEE (reference sequence). CDR3 length: 15 residues.

The V call is TRBV4-1, the J call TRBJ2-5; 12 positions agree with TRBD2. V gave up 4 bases and J gave up 5 bases; unmatched junction bases: 11. Germline V lookup: CDR1 MGHRA, CDR2 YSYEKL. CDR3 length: 17 amino acids. The CDR3 reads CASSLKGASGGVETQYF. The CDR3, as DNA: TGCGCCAGCAGCCTGAAAGGGGCTAGCGGGGGGGTCGAGACCCAGTACTTC.

The chain employs TRBV7-9 and TRBJ2-1; TRBD2 aligns across 8 bases. The CDR3 runs to 16 residues. V was pared by 5 bases and J by 7 bases, with 13 bases of the junction left unmatched. From germline, CDR1 is SEHNR and CDR2 FQNEAQ (reference sequence). This CDR3 is CASSHFGGAVINEQFF. CDR3 DNA: TGTGCCAGCAGCCACTTCGGGGGGGCTGTGATAAATGAGCAGTTCTTC.

The chain couples TRBV24-1 to TRBJ1-2; 7 bases match TRBD1. The CDR3 extends over 16 amino acids. V shed 4 bases, J shed 0 bases, and the junction held 7 bases outside the gene matches. The V gene's germline CDR1 is KGHDR and CDR2 SFDVKD. The CDR3 here is CATSEPGDRPNYGYTF. The DNA of the CDR3 is TGTGCCACCAGTGAACCTGGGGACAGACCTAACTATGGCTACACCTTC.

V and J are TRBV9 and TRBJ2-1; maybe TRBD2 (6 bases). CDR1 is SGDLS, CDR2 YYNGEE, per germline. Trimming cost V 4 bases and J 5 bases, with 10 bases left between them. The CDR3 consists of 13 residues. The CDR3 is CASSPGLHNEQFF. As DNA, the CDR3 is TGTGCCAGCAGCCCAGGACTACACAATGAGCAGTTCTTC.

As to this clone: Other DNA sequences from this sample encode an identical CDR3 as well. The gene calls are TRBV5-1 and TRBJ2-7; a weak D match, TRBD2 (5 bases). CDR3 length: 13 amino acids. Germline V lookup: CDR1 SGHRS, CDR2 YFSETQ. V lost 1 base and J 2 bases, leaving 7 bases between the germline ends. The CDR3 reads CASSLPGTYEQYF. As DNA, the CDR3 is TGCGCCAGCAGCTTGCCGGGGACCTACGAGCAGTACTTC. The full variable domain, its missing parts supplied by reference TRBV5-1 and TRBJ2-7, is KAGVTQTPRYLIKTRGQQVTLSCSPISGHRSVSWYQQTPGQGLQFLFEYFSETQRNKGNFPGRFSGRQFSNSRSEMNVSTLELGDSALYLCASSLPGTYEQYFGPGTRLTVT.